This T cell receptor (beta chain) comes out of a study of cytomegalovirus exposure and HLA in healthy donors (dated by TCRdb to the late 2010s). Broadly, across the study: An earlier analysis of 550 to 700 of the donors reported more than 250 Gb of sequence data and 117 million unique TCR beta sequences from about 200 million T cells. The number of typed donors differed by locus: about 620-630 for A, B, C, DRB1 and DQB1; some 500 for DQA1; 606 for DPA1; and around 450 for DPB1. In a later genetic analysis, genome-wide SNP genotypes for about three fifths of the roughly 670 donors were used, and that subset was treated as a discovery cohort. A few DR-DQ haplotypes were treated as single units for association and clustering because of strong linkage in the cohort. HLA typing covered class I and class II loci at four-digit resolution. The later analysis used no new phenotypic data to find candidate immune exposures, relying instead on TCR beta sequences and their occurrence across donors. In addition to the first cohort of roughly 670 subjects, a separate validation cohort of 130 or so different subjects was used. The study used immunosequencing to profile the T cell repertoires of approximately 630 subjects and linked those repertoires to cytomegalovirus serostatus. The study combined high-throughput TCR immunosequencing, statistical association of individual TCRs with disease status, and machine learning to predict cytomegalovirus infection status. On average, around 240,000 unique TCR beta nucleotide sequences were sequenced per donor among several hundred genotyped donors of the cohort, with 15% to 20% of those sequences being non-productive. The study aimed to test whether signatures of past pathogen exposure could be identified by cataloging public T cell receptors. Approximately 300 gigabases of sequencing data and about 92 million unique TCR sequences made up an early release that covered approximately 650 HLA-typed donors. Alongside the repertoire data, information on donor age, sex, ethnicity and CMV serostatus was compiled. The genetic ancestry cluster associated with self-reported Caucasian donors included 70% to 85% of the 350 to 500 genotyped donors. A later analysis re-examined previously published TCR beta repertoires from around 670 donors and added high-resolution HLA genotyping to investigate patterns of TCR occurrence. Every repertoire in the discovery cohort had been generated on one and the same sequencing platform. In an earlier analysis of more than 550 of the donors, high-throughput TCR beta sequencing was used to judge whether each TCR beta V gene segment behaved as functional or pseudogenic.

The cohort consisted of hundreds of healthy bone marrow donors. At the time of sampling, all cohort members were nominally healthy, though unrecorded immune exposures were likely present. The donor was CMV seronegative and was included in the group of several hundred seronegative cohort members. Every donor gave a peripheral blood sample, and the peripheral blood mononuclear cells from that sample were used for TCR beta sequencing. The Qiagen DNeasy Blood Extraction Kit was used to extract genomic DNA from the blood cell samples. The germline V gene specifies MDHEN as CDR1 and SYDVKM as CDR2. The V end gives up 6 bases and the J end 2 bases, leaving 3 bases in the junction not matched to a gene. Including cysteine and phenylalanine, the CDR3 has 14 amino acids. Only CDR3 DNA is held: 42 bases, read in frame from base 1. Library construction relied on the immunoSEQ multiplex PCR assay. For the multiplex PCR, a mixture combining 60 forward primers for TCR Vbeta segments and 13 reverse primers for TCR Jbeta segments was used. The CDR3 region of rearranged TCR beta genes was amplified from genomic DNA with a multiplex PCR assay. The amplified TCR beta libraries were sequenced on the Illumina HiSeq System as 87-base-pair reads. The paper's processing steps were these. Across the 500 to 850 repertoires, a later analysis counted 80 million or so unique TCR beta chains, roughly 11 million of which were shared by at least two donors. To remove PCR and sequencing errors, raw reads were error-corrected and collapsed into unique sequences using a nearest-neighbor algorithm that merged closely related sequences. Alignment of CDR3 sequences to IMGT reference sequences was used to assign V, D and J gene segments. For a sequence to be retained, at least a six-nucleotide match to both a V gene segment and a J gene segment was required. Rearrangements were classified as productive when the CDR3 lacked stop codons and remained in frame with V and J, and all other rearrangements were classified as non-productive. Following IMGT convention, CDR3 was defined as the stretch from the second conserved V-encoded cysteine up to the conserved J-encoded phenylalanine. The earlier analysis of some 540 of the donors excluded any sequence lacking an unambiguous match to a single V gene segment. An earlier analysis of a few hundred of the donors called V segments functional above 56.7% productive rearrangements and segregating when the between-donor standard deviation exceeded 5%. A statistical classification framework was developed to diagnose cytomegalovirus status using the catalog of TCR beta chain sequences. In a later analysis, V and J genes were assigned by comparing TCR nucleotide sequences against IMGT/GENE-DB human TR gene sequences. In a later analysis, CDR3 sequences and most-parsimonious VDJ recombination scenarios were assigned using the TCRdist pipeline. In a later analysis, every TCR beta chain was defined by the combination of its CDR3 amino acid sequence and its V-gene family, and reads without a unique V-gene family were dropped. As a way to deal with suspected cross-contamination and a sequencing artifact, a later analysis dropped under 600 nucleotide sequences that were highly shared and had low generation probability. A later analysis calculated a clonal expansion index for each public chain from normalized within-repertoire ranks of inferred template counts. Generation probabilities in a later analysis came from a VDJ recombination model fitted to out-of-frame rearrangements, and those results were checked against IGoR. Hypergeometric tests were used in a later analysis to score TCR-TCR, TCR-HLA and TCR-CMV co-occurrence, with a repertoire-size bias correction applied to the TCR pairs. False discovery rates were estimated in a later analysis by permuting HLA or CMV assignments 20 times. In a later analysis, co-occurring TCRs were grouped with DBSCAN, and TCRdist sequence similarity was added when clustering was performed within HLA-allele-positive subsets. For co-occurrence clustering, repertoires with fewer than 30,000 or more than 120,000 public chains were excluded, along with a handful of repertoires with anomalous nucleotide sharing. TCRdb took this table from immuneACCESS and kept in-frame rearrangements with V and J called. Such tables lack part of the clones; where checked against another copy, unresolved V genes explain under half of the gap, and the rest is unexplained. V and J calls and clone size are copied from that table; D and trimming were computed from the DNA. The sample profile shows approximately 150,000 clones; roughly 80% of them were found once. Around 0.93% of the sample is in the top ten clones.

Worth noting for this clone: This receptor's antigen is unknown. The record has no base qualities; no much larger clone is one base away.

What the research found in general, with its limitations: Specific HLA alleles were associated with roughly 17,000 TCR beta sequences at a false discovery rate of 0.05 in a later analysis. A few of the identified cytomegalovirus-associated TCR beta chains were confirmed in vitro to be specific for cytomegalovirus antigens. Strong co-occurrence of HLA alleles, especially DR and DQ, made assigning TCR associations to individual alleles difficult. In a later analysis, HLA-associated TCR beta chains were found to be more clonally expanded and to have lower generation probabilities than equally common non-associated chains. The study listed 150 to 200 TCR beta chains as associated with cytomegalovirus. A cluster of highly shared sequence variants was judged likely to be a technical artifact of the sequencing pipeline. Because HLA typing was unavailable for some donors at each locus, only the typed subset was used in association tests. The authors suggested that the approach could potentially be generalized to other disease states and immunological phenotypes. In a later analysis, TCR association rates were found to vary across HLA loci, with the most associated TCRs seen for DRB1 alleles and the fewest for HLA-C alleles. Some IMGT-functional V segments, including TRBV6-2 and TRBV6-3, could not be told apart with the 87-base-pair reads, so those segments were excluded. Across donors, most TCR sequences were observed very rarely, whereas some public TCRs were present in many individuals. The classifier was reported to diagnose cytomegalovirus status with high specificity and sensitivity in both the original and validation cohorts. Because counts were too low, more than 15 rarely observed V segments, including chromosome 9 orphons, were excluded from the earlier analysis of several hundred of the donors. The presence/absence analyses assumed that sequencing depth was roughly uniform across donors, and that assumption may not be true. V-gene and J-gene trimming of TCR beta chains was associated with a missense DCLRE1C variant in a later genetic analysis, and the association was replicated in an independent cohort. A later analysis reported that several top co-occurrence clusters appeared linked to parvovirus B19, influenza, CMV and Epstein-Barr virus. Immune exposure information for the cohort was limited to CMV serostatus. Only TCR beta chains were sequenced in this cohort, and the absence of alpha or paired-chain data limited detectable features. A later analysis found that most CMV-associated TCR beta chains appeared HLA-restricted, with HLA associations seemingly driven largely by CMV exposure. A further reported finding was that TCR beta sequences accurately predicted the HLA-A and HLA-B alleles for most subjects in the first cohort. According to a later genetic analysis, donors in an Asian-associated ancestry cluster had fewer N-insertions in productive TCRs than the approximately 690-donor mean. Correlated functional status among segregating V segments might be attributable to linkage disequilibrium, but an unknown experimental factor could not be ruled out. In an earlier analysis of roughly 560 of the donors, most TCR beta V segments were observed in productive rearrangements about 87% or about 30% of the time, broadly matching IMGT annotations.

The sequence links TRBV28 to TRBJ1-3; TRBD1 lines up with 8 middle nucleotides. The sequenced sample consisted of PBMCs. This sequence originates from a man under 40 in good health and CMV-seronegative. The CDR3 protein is CASRMTGAGNTIYF. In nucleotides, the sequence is TGTGCCAGCAGGATGACAGGGGCTGGAAACACCATATATTTT. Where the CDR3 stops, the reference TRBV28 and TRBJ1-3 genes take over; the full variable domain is DVKVTQSSRYLVKRTGEKVFLECVQDMDHENMFWYRQDPGLGLRLIYFSYDVKMKEKGDIPEGYSVSREKKERFSLILESASTNQTSMYLCASRMTGAGNTIYFGEGSWLTVV.